This T cell receptor beta chain was found in a study of T cell responses to AZD1222 COVID-19 vaccine. Germline CDR1 reads MNHNS; CDR2 reads SASEGT. J lost 5 bases, V lost 4 bases, and 6 bases had no gene match. The CDR3 consists of 16 residues. Some clones are missing from TCRdb's copy, which holds only in-frame ones; the method was immunoSEQ multiplex PCR. This sample has approximately 160,000 clones, with roughly 94% found just once. This sequence was found in an adult who received the AZD1222 COVID-19 vaccine. Sequencing was performed on peripheral blood, taken 28 days after the second AZD1222 dose. The chain recombines TRBV6-1 with TRBJ2-5; 14 bases map to TRBD2. The CDR3 loop is CASSGLAGGPWETQYF. CDR3 in DNA: TGTGCCAGCAGTGGACTAGCGGGAGGGCCGTGGGAGACCCAGTACTTC.